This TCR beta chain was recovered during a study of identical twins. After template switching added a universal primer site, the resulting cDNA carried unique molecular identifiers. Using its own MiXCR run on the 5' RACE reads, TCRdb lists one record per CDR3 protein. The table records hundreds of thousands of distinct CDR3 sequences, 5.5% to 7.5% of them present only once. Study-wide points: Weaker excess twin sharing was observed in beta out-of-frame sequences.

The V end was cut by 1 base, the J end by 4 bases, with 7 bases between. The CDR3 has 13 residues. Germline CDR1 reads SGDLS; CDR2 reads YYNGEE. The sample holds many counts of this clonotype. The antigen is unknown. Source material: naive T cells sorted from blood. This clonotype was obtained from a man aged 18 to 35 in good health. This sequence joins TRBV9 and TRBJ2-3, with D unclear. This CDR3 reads CASSVFLADTQYF. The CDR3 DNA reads TGTGCCAGCAGCGTATTCCTTGCAGATACGCAGTATTTT.